This TCR beta chain was retrieved from a study of blood T cells in healthy people across ages. This clonotype came up a few times. The authors ran a second PCR of roughly 6 to 12 cycles using a sample-barcoded 5' primer and a J-beta primer mix. One entry per CDR3 protein, called by TCRdb with MiXCR from the 5' RACE reads. The table shows roughly 900,000 distinct CDR3 sequences, with 45% to 50% occurring only once. Material for sequencing was blood. The sequence was collected from a man aged 25 to 45 in good health.

The CDR3 protein is CATVGVEIQPQHF. The CDR3 DNA is TGTGCCACCGTCGGGGTGGAAATACAGCCCCAGCATTTT. V gene TRBV6-1 combines with J gene TRBJ1-5; D unresolved. Trimming shortened V by 10 bases and J by 7 bases, and 17 bases separated the two germline ends. Germline values: CDR1 MNHNS, CDR2 SASEGT. The CDR3 is 13 residues long.